This T cell receptor (beta chain) stems from a study of blood T cell repertoires in COVID-19. Overall study context: Researchers got acute and convalescent COVID-19 samples from the United States, Italy and Spain. PBMCs, B-cell-depleted T cells, or T cells were the source of the cDNA or gDNA that made up the material.

Germline V gene lookup returns CDR1 SGHRS and CDR2 YFSETQ. The V gene lost 0 bases and the J gene lost 4 bases, with 14 bases spanning the gap. The CDR3 is 15 residues long. In the authors' workflow: Estimation of nucleated cell counts relied on the amplification of reference gene primers. Repertoires were generated with immunoSEQ multiplex PCR, while TCRdb's copy carries only in-frame clones and drops some. Clone size and V and J calls were adopted from that table, with D and trimming inferred from the DNA. The repertoire holds 430,000 or so clones, with around 90% as singletons. The Seattle patients, enrolled during active infection, were followed longitudinally.

This clonotype was sampled from a man in his late teens or twenties with COVID-19, enrolled during active disease. The sequenced sample was peripheral blood. The V gene is TRBV5-1, the J gene TRBJ2-7; a weak D match, TRBD1 (5 bases). The CDR3 DNA reads TGCGCCAGCAGCTTGGGACAGACTCTTTATTACGAGCAGTACTTC. Its protein is CASSLGQTLYYEQYF.